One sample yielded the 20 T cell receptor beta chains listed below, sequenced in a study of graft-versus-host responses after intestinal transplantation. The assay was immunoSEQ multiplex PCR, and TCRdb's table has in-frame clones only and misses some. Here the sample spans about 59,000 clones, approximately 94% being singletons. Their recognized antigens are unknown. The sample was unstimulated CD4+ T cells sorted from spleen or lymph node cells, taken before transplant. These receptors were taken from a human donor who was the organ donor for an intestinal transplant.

The CDR3 loop reads CASSLAGGTTYNEQFF. CDR3 DNA sequence: TGCGCCAGCAGCTTGGCGGGCGGGACCACCTACAATGAGCAGTTCTTC. The chain is built from TRBV5-1 and TRBJ2-1; perhaps TRBD2 as D (6 bases). V was trimmed by 0 bases and J by 2 bases, leaving 12 bases between them. The CDR3 is 16 residues long. CDR1 and CDR2 from the germline V gene are SGHRS and YFSETQ.

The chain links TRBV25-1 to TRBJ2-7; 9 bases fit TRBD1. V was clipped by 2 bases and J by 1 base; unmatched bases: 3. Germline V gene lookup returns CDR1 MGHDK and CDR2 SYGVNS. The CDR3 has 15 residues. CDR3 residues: CASSEGDRGSYEQYF. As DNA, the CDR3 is TGTGCCAGCAGTGAAGGAGACAGGGGGTCCTACGAGCAGTACTTC.

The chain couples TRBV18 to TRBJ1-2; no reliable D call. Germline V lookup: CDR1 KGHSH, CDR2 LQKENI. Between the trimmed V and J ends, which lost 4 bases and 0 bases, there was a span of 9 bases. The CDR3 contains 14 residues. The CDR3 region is CASSLQLANYGYTF. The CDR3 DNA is TGTGCCAGCTCACTCCAGCTCGCTAACTATGGCTACACCTTC.

The CDR3 nucleotides read TGTGCCAGCAGCTACTTCAATAGCGGGGGGTATCCTACAGATACGCAGTATTTT. Its protein is CASSYFNSGGYPTDTQYF. The chain has TRBV11-2 and TRBJ2-3, with 10 nucleotides matching TRBD2. Trimming removed 4 bases from V and 3 bases from J; junction bases left unmatched: 13. This CDR3 has 18 residues. The germline V gene has CDR1 SGHAT and CDR2 FQNNGV.

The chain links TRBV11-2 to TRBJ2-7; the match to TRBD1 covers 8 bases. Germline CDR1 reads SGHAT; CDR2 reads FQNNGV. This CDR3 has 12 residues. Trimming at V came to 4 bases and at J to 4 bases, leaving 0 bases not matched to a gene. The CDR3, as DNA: TGTGCCAGCAGCTGGACAGGGTACGAGCAGTACTTC. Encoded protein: CASSWTGYEQYF.

In DNA form, the CDR3 reads TGTGCCAGCAGGAACAGGGGGACAAACACCATATATTTT. This translates into CASRNRGTNTIYF. The chain combines TRBV14 with TRBJ1-3, with 8 bases lining up with TRBD1. Germline values: CDR1 SGHDN, CDR2 FVKESK. V lost 6 bases, J lost 6 bases, and 4 bases stayed unmatched. This CDR3 has 13 amino acids. The variable domain in full, with the rest retrieved from reference TRBV14 and TRBJ1-3, is EAGVTQFPSHSVIEKGQTVTLRCDPISGHDNLYWYRRVMGKEIKFLLHFVKESKQDESGMPNNRFLAERTGGTYSTLKVQPAELEDSGVYFCASRNRGTNTIYFGEGSWLTVV.

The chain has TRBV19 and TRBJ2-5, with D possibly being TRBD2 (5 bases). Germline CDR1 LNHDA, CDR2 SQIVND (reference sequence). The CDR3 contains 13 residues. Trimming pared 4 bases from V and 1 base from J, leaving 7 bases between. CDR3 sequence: CASSKLAQETQYF. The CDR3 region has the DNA TGTGCCAGTAGTAAGCTAGCCCAAGAGACCCAGTACTTC.

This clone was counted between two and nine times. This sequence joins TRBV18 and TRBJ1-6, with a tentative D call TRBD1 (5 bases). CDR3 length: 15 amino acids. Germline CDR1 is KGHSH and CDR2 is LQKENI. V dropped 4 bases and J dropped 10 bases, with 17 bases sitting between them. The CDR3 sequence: CASSHRGRETSPLHF. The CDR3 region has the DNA TGTGCCAGCTCACACCGGGGGAGAGAAACCTCACCCCTCCACTTT.

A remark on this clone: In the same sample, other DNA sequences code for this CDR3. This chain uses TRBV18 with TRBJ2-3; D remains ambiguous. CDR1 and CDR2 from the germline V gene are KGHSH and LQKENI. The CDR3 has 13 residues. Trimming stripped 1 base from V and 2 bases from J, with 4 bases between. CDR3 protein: CASSPRDTDTQYF. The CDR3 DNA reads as TGTGCCAGCTCACCACGCGACACAGATACGCAGTATTTT.

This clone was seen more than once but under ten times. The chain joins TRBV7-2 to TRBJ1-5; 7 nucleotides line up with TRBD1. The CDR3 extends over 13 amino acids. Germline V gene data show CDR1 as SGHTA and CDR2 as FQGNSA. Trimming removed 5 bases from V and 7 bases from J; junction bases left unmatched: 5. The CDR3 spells CASSPDRAQPQHF. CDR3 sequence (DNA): TGTGCCAGCAGCCCCGACAGGGCCCAGCCCCAGCATTTT.

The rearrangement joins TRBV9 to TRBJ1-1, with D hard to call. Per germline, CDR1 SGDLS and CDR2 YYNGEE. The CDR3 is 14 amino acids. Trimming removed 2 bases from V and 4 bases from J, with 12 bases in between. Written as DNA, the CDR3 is TGTGCCAGCAGCGTTCAACCCCGCCCCACTGAAGCTTTCTTT. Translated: CASSVQPRPTEAFF. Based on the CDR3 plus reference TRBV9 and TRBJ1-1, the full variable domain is DSGVTQTPKHLITATGQRVTLRCSPRSGDLSVYWYQQSLDQGLQFLIQYYNGEERAKGNILERFSAQQFPDLHSELNLSSLELGDSALYFCASSVQPRPTEAFFGQGTRLTVV.

CDR3 nucleotides: TGTGCCAGCAGCTTACAAGGCGGATACGAGCAGTACTTC. Translating it yields CASSLQGGYEQYF. This chain links TRBV5-4 with TRBJ2-7, with no clear D. The CDR3 spans 13 residues. Trimming removed 2 bases at V and 4 bases at J, with 10 bases between. CDR1 is SGHNT and CDR2 is YYREEE in the germline V gene (reference sequence).

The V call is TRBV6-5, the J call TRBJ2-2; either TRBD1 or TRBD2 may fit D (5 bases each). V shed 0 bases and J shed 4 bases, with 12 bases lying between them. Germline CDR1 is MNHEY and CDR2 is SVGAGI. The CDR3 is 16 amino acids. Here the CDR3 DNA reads TGTGCCAGCAGTTACTCCGGGGCGTCCTTCACCGGGGAGCTGTTTTTT. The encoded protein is CASSYSGASFTGELFF.

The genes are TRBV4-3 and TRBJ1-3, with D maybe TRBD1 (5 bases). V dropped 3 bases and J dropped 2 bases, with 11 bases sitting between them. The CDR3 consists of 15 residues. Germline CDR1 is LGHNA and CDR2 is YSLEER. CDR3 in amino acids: CASSQGRGPGNTIYF. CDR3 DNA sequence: TGCGCCAGCAGCCAGGGGAGGGGACCTGGAAACACCATATATTTT.

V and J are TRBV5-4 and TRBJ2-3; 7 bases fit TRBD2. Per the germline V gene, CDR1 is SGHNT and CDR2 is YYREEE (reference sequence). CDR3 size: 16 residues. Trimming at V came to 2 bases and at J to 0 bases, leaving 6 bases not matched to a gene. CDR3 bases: TGTGCCAGCAGCTTACGAAGGCGGGGGAGCACAGATACGCAGTATTTT. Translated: CASSLRRRGSTDTQYF.

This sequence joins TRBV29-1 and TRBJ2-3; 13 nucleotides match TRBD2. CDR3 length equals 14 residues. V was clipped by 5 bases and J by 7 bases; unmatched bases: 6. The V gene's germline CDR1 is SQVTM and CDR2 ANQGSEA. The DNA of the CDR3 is TGCAGCGTTTCGGGACTAGCGGGGTTAAATACGCAGTATTTT. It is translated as CSVSGLAGLNTQYF.

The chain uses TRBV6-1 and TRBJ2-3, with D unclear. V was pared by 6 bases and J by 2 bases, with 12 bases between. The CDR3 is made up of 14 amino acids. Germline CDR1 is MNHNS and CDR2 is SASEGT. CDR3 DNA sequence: TGTGCCAGCAGGGTCCCGGACGACACAGATACGCAGTATTTT. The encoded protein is CASRVPDDTDTQYF.

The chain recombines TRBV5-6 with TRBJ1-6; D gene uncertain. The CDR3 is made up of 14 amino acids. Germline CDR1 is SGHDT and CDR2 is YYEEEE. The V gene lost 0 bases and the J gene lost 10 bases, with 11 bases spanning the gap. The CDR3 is CASSLAGFRSPLHF. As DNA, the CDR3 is TGTGCCAGCAGCTTGGCAGGTTTCAGATCACCCCTCCACTTT.

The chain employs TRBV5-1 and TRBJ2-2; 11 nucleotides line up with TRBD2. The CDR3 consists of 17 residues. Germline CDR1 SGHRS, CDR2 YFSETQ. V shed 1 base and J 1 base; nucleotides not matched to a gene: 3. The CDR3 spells CASSLPGTSGNTGELFF. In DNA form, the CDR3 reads TGCGCCAGCAGCTTGCCCGGGACTAGCGGGAACACCGGGGAGCTGTTTTTT.

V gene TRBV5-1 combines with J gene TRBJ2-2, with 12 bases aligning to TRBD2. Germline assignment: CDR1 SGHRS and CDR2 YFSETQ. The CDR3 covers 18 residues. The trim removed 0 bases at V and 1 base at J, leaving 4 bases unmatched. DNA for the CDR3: TGCGCCAGCAGCTTGGCTAGCGGGGGGGCCGGGAACACCGGGGAGCTGTTTTTT. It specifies CASSLASGGAGNTGELFF.